This T cell receptor beta chain came from a study of T-cell reconstitution after alpha-beta-depleted transplantation in children. A library of TCRbeta sequences, prepared with unique molecular identifiers, was generated. TCRdb independently ran MiXCR on the PCR reads; one entry per CDR3 protein. The table lists about 540,000 distinct CDR3 sequences, approximately 20% of them singletons, with 3.3% in the top ten. The receptor's source is a human donor who donated a stem cell graft to a child with acute lymphoblastic leukemia. Sequenced material: PBMCs from the stem cell graft donor, taken from the stem cell graft.

The DNA for the CDR3 is TGTGCCAGCAGTATGCTCGGGGCTATCAATCAGCCCCAGCATTTT. Translated: CASSMLGAINQPQHF. The genes are TRBV7-8 and TRBJ1-5, with D perhaps TRBD1 (5 bases). The CDR3 has 15 residues. Germline V gives CDR1 SGHVS, CDR2 FQNEAQ. Trimming shortened V by 6 bases and J by 3 bases, and 15 bases separated the two germline ends.